This T cell receptor beta chain was profiled in a study of shared clonotypes between healthy human individuals. Study-wide results and limits: Sample collection involved blood only; tissue repertoires are likely different. Sequencing depth was expected to influence donor clonotype sharing.

The donors, all of them Caucasian adults, lived in Nashville, Tennessee. Once extracted for a subset, genomic DNA was divided evenly among several immunoSEQ plates. Assay used: immunoSEQ multiplex PCR; TCRdb lists only in-frame clones, some missing. The sample includes around 530,000 clones, around 81% seen only once; the top ten take 12%. V dropped 0 bases and J dropped 4 bases, with 4 bases sitting between them. This CDR3 contains 13 residues. Germline CDR1 and CDR2: SGDLS and YYNGEE. Regarding this clone: No antigen is known for it.

The specimen was PBMCs. This chain uses TRBV9 with TRBJ1-4; no clear D gene. The receptor comes from a woman aged 40 to 55 in good health. Some clones in this sample may be carry-over from other donors' samples. Written as DNA, the CDR3 is TGTGCCAGCAGCGTAGGTGATAATGAAAAACTGTTTTTT. Translation gives CASSVGDNEKLFF.